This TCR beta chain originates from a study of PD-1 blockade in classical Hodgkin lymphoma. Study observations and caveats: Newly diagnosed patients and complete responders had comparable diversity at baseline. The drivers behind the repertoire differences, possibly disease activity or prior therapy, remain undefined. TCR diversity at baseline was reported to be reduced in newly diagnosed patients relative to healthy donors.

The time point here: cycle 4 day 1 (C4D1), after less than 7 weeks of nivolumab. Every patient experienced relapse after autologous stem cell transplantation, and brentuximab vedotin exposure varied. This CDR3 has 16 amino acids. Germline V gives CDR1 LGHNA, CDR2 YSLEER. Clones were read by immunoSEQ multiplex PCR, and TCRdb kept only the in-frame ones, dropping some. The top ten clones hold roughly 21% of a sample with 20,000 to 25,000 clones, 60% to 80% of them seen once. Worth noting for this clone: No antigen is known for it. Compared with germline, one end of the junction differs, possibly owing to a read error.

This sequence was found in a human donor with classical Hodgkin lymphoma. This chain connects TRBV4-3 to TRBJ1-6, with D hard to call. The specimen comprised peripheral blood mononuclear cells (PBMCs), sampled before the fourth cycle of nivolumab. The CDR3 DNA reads TGCGCCAGCAACCAAGCAGGAGGGACCTATAATTCACCCCTCCACTTT. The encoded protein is CASNQAGGTYNSPLHF.